The 3 T cell receptor beta chains in this list originate from one sample, sequenced in a study of tissue T cells after allogeneic stem cell transplantation. TCRdb's copy holds only in-frame clones and misses some; the assay was immunoSEQ multiplex PCR. The sample consists of about 12,000 clones, 70% of them appearing once. The specimen was tissue from the right colon, collected at autopsy. These receptors all come from a woman between 18 and 50 years old with breast cancer.

The V and J genes are TRBV30 and TRBJ1-2; D is unresolved. This CDR3 spans 11 amino acids. Germline CDR1 and CDR2: GTSNPN and SVGIG (reference sequence). V lost 3 bases, J lost 4 bases, and 6 bases lay in between. Written as DNA, the CDR3 is TGTGCCTGGAGCCTGGGCTATGGCTACACCTTC. The encoded protein is CAWSLGYGYTF.

This sequence joins TRBV5-1 and TRBJ2-3; 10 nucleotides agree with TRBD2. V gave up 2 bases and J gave up 4 bases; unmatched junction bases: 7. CDR1 SGHRS and CDR2 YFSETQ come from the germline V gene. This CDR3 has 16 residues. DNA of the CDR3: TGCGCCAGCAGCTTTGTGTCTAGCGGGGGCGCAGATACGCAGTATTTT. This translates into CASSFVSSGGADTQYF.

This chain uses TRBV7-2 with TRBJ2-7, with 11 bases fitting TRBD2. The ends lost 3 bases at V and 3 bases at J; junction bases unmatched: 7. The length of the CDR3 is 16 residues. The germline V gene encodes CDR1 SGHTA and CDR2 FQGNSA. CDR3 DNA: TGTGCCAGCAGCTTTAGCGGGGGGGCGTCCGGCTACGAGCAGTACTTC. Its translation: CASSFSGGASGYEQYF.